The next 5 T cell receptor beta chains were all read from a single sample in a study of blood T cell repertoires in COVID-19. Profiling relied on immunoSEQ multiplex PCR, and the TCRdb table lists in-frame clones only, not all of them. This table holds some 270,000 clones, over 75% found once. The specimen sequenced was peripheral blood. These receptors all come from a woman in her 70s with acute or convalescent COVID-19.

The J gene is TRBJ1-4, the V gene TRBV5-1, with D possibly TRBD1 on 6 matching bases. The CDR3 covers 15 residues. V was cut by 4 bases and J by 7 bases, with 17 bases left in between. Germline V gives CDR1 SGHRS, CDR2 YFSETQ. CDR3 nucleotides: TGCGCCAGCAGCCGGGACACTCTTGAAGGTGAAAAACTGTTTTTT. Its translation: CASSRDTLEGEKLFF.

The chain uses TRBV11-2 and TRBJ1-1, with D perhaps TRBD1 (5 bases). The CDR3 runs to 14 residues. CDR1 is SGHAT, CDR2 FQNNGV, per germline. Trimming shortened V by 5 bases and J by 1 base, and 11 bases separated the two germline ends. CDR3 DNA sequence: TGTGCCAGCAGCCACGGGGGGGGGAACACTGAAGCTTTCTTT. The encoded protein is CASSHGGGNTEAFF.

The rearrangement links TRBV19 to TRBJ1-3; D is undetermined. CDR1 LNHDA and CDR2 SQIVND come from the germline V gene (reference sequence). Trimming left V 3 bases short and J 1 base short, with 10 bases between. The CDR3 totals 15 residues. In nucleotides, the CDR3 is TGTGCCAGTAGTATTGGGGAGGAATCTGGAAACACCATATATTTT. Its protein is CASSIGEESGNTIYF.

This clone came up a few times. V usage is TRBV11-2 and J usage is TRBJ1-1; the D gene is possibly TRBD1 (5 bases). Germline values: CDR1 SGHAT, CDR2 FQNNGV. V lost 3 bases and J lost 1, with 12 bases in between. The CDR3 has 15 residues. CDR3 protein: CASSFVRGKNTEAFF. CDR3 coding DNA: TGTGCCAGCAGCTTTGTAAGGGGAAAGAACACTGAAGCTTTCTTT.

A single count supports this clone. The CDR3 sequence is CASSVFPGGKQGSTDTQYF. The CDR3 nucleotides are TGTGCCAGCAGCGTATTCCCCGGGGGAAAACAAGGAAGCACAGATACGCAGTATTTT. The chain combines TRBV7-6 with TRBJ2-3, with a possible D match to TRBD2 (6 bases). Germline CDR1 is SGHVS and CDR2 is FNYEAQ. This CDR3 spans 19 amino acids. V was clipped by 5 bases and J by 0 bases, with 24 bases between them.